The next 17 T cell receptor beta chains were all read from a single sample in a study of blood T cell repertoires in COVID-19. Assay: immunoSEQ multiplex PCR; the TCRdb copy retains only in-frame clones and omits some. This sample carries fewer than 600,000 clones, roughly 89% of them seen once, and the ten largest clones take 0.75% to 0.9%. The sample consisted of peripheral blood. These receptors were taken from a man younger than 35 with COVID-19, enrolled during active disease.

As for this clone: Other DNA sequences within the sample encode an identical CDR3. The rearrangement uses TRBV5-1 and TRBJ2-5; the D gene is possibly TRBD1 (5 bases). The CDR3 contains 13 residues. V lost 0 bases to trimming and J lost 5 bases, with 8 bases between them. CDR1 is SGHRS, CDR2 YFSETQ, per germline. CDR3: CASSLGGGETQYF. DNA of the CDR3: TGCGCCAGCAGCTTGGGGGGCGGCGAGACCCAGTACTTC.

The DNA for the CDR3 is TGCAGCGCCCAATGGGCGGGAGGGCCCTACGAGCAGTACTTC. This encodes CSAQWAGGPYEQYF. This sequence joins TRBV29-1 and TRBJ2-7; 9 bases align to TRBD2. J was trimmed by 2 bases and V by 7 bases; bases with no gene match: 9. Germline V gives CDR1 SQVTM, CDR2 ANQGSEA. This CDR3 comprises 14 residues.

The rearrangement joins TRBV14 to TRBJ1-2; the match to TRBD1 covers 9 bases. Germline V gene sequence: CDR1 SGHDN, CDR2 FVKESK. The ends lost 5 bases at V and 4 bases at J; junction bases unmatched: 5. The CDR3 loop spans 14 amino acids. The CDR3 reads CASSSQQGAYGYTF. CDR3 DNA: TGTGCCAGCAGCTCCCAACAGGGGGCCTATGGCTACACCTTC.

CDR3 in amino acids: CASSSQGALETQYF. CDR3 DNA: TGTGCCAGCAGTTCACAGGGGGCACTGGAGACCCAGTACTTC. The chain has TRBV6-5 and TRBJ2-5; 9 bases match TRBD1. The CDR3 runs 14 residues. Germline V lookup: CDR1 MNHEY, CDR2 SVGAGI. The junction had 5 bases not matched to a gene; V was cut back by 4 bases and J by 5 bases.

The chain joins TRBV6-5 to TRBJ1-5; 9 bases agree with TRBD1. This CDR3 is 13 amino acids long. Germline CDR1 MNHEY, CDR2 SVGAGI. With V trimmed by 7 bases and J by 6 bases, 4 bases remained unmatched. The CDR3 nucleotides read TGTGCCAGCAATACAGGGGGCCTTCAGCCCCAGCATTTT. Amino acid sequence: CASNTGGLQPQHF.

This clone showed up just a few times. The V gene is TRBV5-1, the J gene TRBJ2-7, with TRBD1 matching 9 bases. V shed 3 bases and J 2 bases; nucleotides not matched to a gene: 6. The CDR3 extends over 15 amino acids. Per germline, CDR1 SGHRS and CDR2 YFSETQ. CDR3: CASSSPGQGTYEQYF. CDR3 sequence (DNA): TGCGCCAGCAGCTCTCCGGGACAGGGTACCTACGAGCAGTACTTC.

The V gene is TRBV28, the J gene TRBJ1-2; maybe TRBD1 (5 bases). This CDR3 has 15 amino acids. Germline CDR1 reads MDHEN; CDR2 reads SYDVKM. The germline V and J ends were trimmed by 7 bases and 6 bases, with 21 bases remaining between them. The CDR3 nucleotides read TGTGCCAGCATCCTAGGGGCCGGGGAGGGACATGGCTACACCTTC. Amino acids: CASILGAGEGHGYTF.

The CDR3 loop is CASSPKVGGESPLHF. The CDR3, as DNA: TGTGCCAGCTCACCAAAGGTTGGAGGGGAATCACCCCTCCACTTT. The J gene is TRBJ1-6, the V gene TRBV18; TRBD1 might be the D (5 bases). V was cut by 2 bases and J by 10 bases, with 15 bases left in between. Germline lookup yields CDR1 KGHSH and CDR2 LQKENI. The CDR3 runs 15 residues.

The chain joins TRBV5-5 to TRBJ1-5; 9 nucleotides align to TRBD1. The V gene end was trimmed by 4 bases and the J gene end by 0 bases; junction bases not matched to a gene: 11. The CDR3 has 18 amino acids. Germline CDR1 and CDR2: SGHKS and YYEKEE (reference sequence). Written as DNA, the CDR3 is TGTGCCAGCAGCCCCATTTCGGGACAGGGATTTAGCAATCAGCCCCAGCATTTT. It encodes CASSPISGQGFSNQPQHF.

This chain links TRBV7-2 with TRBJ2-7; 8 nucleotides match TRBD1. Losses at the gene ends were 5 bases for V and 0 bases for J; bases not matched to a gene: 3. The CDR3 extends over 14 amino acids. CDR1 and CDR2 (germline): SGHTA, FQGNSA. CDR3 sequence reads: CASSRTGTSYEQYF. The CDR3 DNA reads as TGTGCCAGCAGCCGGACAGGGACCTCCTACGAGCAGTACTTC.

Worth noting for this clone: One end of the junction is discordant with germline, which a read error may explain. The CDR3 region has the DNA TGTGCCAGCAGCGTAACGGGACTAGCGGGCCCAGATACGCAGTATTTT. It yields the protein CASSVTGLAGPDTQYF. The chain is built from TRBV7-3 and TRBJ2-3; 12 bases fit TRBD2. Germline CDR1 SGHTA, CDR2 FQGTGA. The CDR3 is 16 residues long.

The chain joins TRBV29-1 to TRBJ2-5; 8 bases are shared with TRBD2. From germline, CDR1 is SQVTM and CDR2 ANQGSEA. After removal of 1 base from V and 5 bases from J, the junction contained 3 bases not matched to a gene. The CDR3 length is 13 residues. The CDR3: CSVEGLAKETQYF. The CDR3 DNA reads as TGCAGCGTTGAAGGACTAGCGAAGGAGACCCAGTACTTC.

The table lists this clone with a count of one. The rearrangement uses TRBV11-3 and TRBJ2-7; D is possibly TRBD1 (6 bases). CDR1 and CDR2 (germline): SGHNT, YENEEA. This CDR3 comprises 17 residues. Trimming shortened V by 0 bases and J by 1 base, and 16 bases separated the two germline ends. The CDR3 protein is CASSLDKVGTTSYEQYF. Written as DNA, the CDR3 is TGTGCCAGCAGCTTAGATAAGGTAGGGACAACTTCCTACGAGCAGTACTTC.

V usage is TRBV9 and J usage is TRBJ2-5, with 12 positions matching TRBD2. This CDR3 is 16 amino acids long. Trimming took 3 bases from V and 3 from J; bases not matched to a gene: 6. Germline V gene data show CDR1 as SGDLS and CDR2 as YYNGEE. The CDR3 DNA reads as TGTGCCAGCAGCGCCCCCCCTAGCGGGAGGGAAGAGACCCAGTACTTC. Translating gives CASSAPPSGREETQYF.

This clone showed up just a few times. The J gene is TRBJ2-5, the V gene TRBV11-2, with D possibly matching TRBD2 (6 bases). The V gene lost 5 bases and the J gene lost 7 bases, with 17 bases spanning the gap. Per the germline V gene, CDR1 is SGHAT and CDR2 is FQNNGV. The CDR3 has 14 amino acids. CDR3 residues: CASSPRRAPLTQYF. The CDR3 DNA reads as TGTGCCAGCAGCCCCAGGAGGGCCCCATTGACCCAGTACTTC.

The J gene is TRBJ2-1, the V gene TRBV30; TRBD2 matches 7 bases. Trimming removed 3 bases from V and 8 bases from J; junction bases left unmatched: 4. Germline lookup yields CDR1 GTSNPN and CDR2 SVGIG (reference sequence). The CDR3 loop spans 12 amino acids. CDR3 nucleotide sequence: TGTGCCTGGAGCCCTAGCGGCCATGAGCAGTTCTTC. Translated, it gives CAWSPSGHEQFF.

The V and J genes are TRBV19 and TRBJ2-3; 10 bases agree with TRBD2. The CDR3 totals 14 residues. Germline CDR1 reads LNHDA; CDR2 reads SQIVND (reference sequence). V gave up 9 bases and J gave up 0 bases; unmatched junction bases: 3. The chain's CDR3 is CASHSGGSTDTQYF. The DNA for the CDR3 is TGTGCCAGCCATAGCGGGGGGAGCACAGATACGCAGTATTTT.